One sample yielded the 25 T cell receptor beta chains listed below, sequenced in a study of T-cell memory formation after mild COVID-19. TCRdb analysed the 5' RACE reads with MiXCR anew, one entry per CDR3 protein. The table records about 140,000 distinct CDR3 sequences, 11% to 15% of them present only once. The sequencing sample was made of PBMCs or a T cell subset sorted from them (not recorded which). The receptor set was obtained from an adult woman who had mild COVID-19 (a few samples of this study predate the infection). Cell type and time point are not known.

This clonotype was counted only a few times. The gene calls are TRBV7-9 and TRBJ1-2, with D tentatively TRBD1 (5 bases). The V gene's germline CDR1 is SEHNR and CDR2 FQNEAQ (reference sequence). V gave up 6 bases and J gave up 4 bases, with 18 bases separating them. There are 15 residues in the CDR3. CDR3 nucleotides: TGTGCCAGCAGGGCAAGCGAGGGGTCTGGCTATGGCTACACCTTC. It encodes CASRASEGSGYGYTF.

This clonotype was detected a few times. The chain couples TRBV7-2 to TRBJ2-7; D is unresolved. V gave up 1 base and J gave up 3 bases, with 7 bases separating them. Germline-derived CDR1 and CDR2 are SGHTA and FQGNSA. The CDR3 sequence is 13 residues long. CDR3: CASSLVTDYEQYF. The CDR3 region has the DNA TGTGCCAGCAGCTTAGTAACAGACTACGAGCAGTACTTC.

The DNA of the CDR3 is TGCGCCAGCAGCCCGGGCACCGGCAGGGAAGTAGGGTCACCCCTCCACTTT. Protein product: CASSPGTGREVGSPLHF. The chain links TRBV4-3 to TRBJ1-6; the D gene is possibly TRBD1 (5 bases). V dropped 4 bases and J dropped 10 bases, with 23 bases sitting between them. Looked up from germline, CDR1 is LGHNA and CDR2 is YSLEER. The CDR3 spans 17 residues.

At least ten counts were recorded for this clonotype. The chain recombines TRBV7-9 with TRBJ2-3, with no clear D. The V end lost 5 bases, the J end lost 0 bases, and 9 bases lay between the germline ends. The CDR3 contains 14 residues. CDR1 is SEHNR, CDR2 FQNEAQ, per germline (reference sequence). The CDR3 DNA sequence: TGTGCCAGCAGCCGCCGGGCTAGCACAGATACGCAGTATTTT. It codes for CASSRRASTDTQYF.

This clonotype appeared a few times. The genes are TRBV7-3 and TRBJ2-3; tentatively, D is TRBD1 (6 bases). CDR1 and CDR2 (germline): SGHTA, FQGTGA. This CDR3 contains 17 residues. V lost 5 bases to trimming and J lost 0 bases, with 18 bases between them. CDR3 nucleotides: TGTGCCAGCAGCCCCCATCCACAGGGCACGAGCACAGATACGCAGTATTTT. Residues: CASSPHPQGTSTDTQYF. Full variable domain (outside the CDR3, taken from reference TRBV7-3 and TRBJ2-3): GAGVSQTPSNKVTEKGKYVELRCDPISGHTALYWYRQSLGQGPEFLIYFQGTGAADDSGLPNDRFFAVRPEGSVSTLKIQRTERGDSAVYLCASSPHPQGTSTDTQYFGPGTRLTVL.

This clonotype was counted between two and nine times. The V gene is TRBV7-9, the J gene TRBJ2-7, with TRBD1 identical over 7 bases. Germline trimming cut 1 base from V and 3 bases from J; bases unmatched to any gene: 9. The CDR3 is 16 amino acids. The germline CDR1 and CDR2 sequences are SEHNR and FQNEAQ (reference sequence). The CDR3 region is CASSLGTGAFDYEQYF. The CDR3, as DNA: TGTGCCAGCAGCTTAGGCACAGGGGCCTTTGACTACGAGCAGTACTTC.

At least ten counts were recorded for this clonotype. J is TRBJ2-7 and V is TRBV29-1; the D gene could be TRBD1 or TRBD2 (5 bases each). Germline V lookup: CDR1 SQVTM, CDR2 ANQGSEA. The CDR3 sequence is 14 residues long. V was cut by 3 bases and J by 4 bases, with 16 bases left in between. The CDR3 loop is CSVDASGTKYEQYF. DNA of the CDR3: TGCAGCGTTGACGCGTCCGGGACGAAGTACGAGCAGTACTTC.

This clonotype was detected only a few times. The V and J genes are TRBV7-3 and TRBJ1-6; D uncertain. Trimming took 4 bases from V and 10 from J, leaving 14 bases between them. This CDR3 comprises 14 residues. The germline gives CDR1 SGHTA, CDR2 FQGTGA. This CDR3 is CASSSGSMGSPLHF. As DNA, the CDR3 is TGTGCCAGCAGCTCGGGTTCCATGGGGTCACCCCTCCACTTT.

The CDR3 sequence: CASSLGIPEEQFF. In DNA form, the CDR3 reads TGCGCCAGCAGCTTGGGCATACCCGAGGAGCAGTTCTTC. The J gene is TRBJ2-1, the V gene TRBV5-1; D is uncertain. The CDR3 extends over 13 amino acids. With 0 bases removed from V and 10 bases from J, the gap between germline ends came to 11 bases. Germline assignment: CDR1 SGHRS and CDR2 YFSETQ.

This chain links TRBV12-3 or TRBV12-4 with TRBJ2-5; D is unresolved. Trimming removed 7 bases at V and 5 bases at J, with 14 bases between. This CDR3 contains 13 residues. Written as DNA, the CDR3 is TGTGCCAGCACTATGGCCCTTAGGGAGACCCAGTACTTC. It translates to CASTMALRETQYF.

This clonotype was seen more than once but under ten times. DNA of the CDR3: TGTGCCAGCAGCCGGGTCGGGCAGGGTCCCAACGGGGAGCTGTTTTTT. Translation gives CASSRVGQGPNGELFF. The rearrangement uses TRBV4-2 and TRBJ2-2, with D possibly matching TRBD1 (5 bases). Trimming pared 4 bases from V and 7 bases from J, leaving 19 bases between. This CDR3 has 16 amino acids. From germline, CDR1 is LGHNA and CDR2 YNFKEQ.

V and J are TRBV10-3 and TRBJ2-7; TRBD1 might be the D (6 bases). The V end lost 6 bases, the J end lost 4 bases, and 13 bases lay between the germline ends. CDR1 and CDR2 (germline): ENHRY, SYGVKD. The CDR3 contains 13 residues. The CDR3 region is CAIRDRGGYEQYF. The CDR3 nucleotides are TGTGCCATCAGAGACAGAGGGGGATACGAGCAGTACTTC.

At least ten counts were recorded for this clonotype. The chain carries TRBV6-5 and TRBJ2-3; the match to TRBD2 covers 11 bases. The CDR3 spans 15 residues. V shed 5 bases, J shed 1 base, and the junction held 2 bases outside the gene matches. The germline CDR1 and CDR2 sequences are MNHEY and SVGAGI. CDR3 protein: CASSQLAGGTDTQYF. The DNA of the CDR3 is TGTGCCAGCAGTCAACTAGCGGGGGGCACAGATACGCAGTATTTT.

This chain connects TRBV10-3 to TRBJ2-5; weak D call: TRBD2 (5 bases). CDR1 and CDR2 (germline): ENHRY, SYGVKD. V was shortened by 0 bases and J by 1 base, with 15 bases between the two germline ends. The CDR3 extends over 17 amino acids. The CDR3 region is CAISESDSEAGQETQYF. The DNA for the CDR3 is TGTGCCATCAGTGAGTCGGACTCTGAGGCAGGCCAAGAGACCCAGTACTTC.

This clonotype appeared a few times. This chain joins TRBV5-6 and TRBJ2-3; D is possibly TRBD2 (6 bases). The CDR3 spans 16 residues. Germline values: CDR1 SGHDT, CDR2 YYEEEE. V was cut by 3 bases and J by 0 bases, with 14 bases left in between. The DNA of the CDR3 is TGTGCCAGCAGCTGGAGGGCCGGTGCTAGCACAGATACGCAGTATTTT. As protein: CASSWRAGASTDTQYF.

The chain recombines TRBV7-9 with TRBJ2-2; D is ambiguous. The ends were cut back, 1 base at V and 1 base at J, with 10 bases in the middle. CDR3 length equals 16 residues. Germline V gives CDR1 SEHNR, CDR2 FQNEAQ (reference sequence). The CDR3 here is CASSLGQQGNTGELFF. The CDR3 bases are TGTGCCAGCAGCTTAGGGCAGCAAGGGAACACCGGGGAGCTGTTTTTT.

The V call is TRBV2, the J call TRBJ1-1, with a tentative D call TRBD1 (5 bases). Germline CDR1 is SNHLY and CDR2 is FYNNEI. V lost 6 bases to trimming and J lost 3 bases, with 26 bases between them. The CDR3 loop spans 18 amino acids. DNA for the CDR3: TGTGCCAGCAGATTAAACCCGGGTAGCGGCAGGGCCTACACTGAAGCTTTCTTT. The encoded protein is CASRLNPGSGRAYTEAFF. Full variable domain (rest looked up from reference TRBV2 and TRBJ1-1): EPEVTQTPSHQVTQMGQEVILRCVPISNHLYFYWYRQILGQKVEFLVSFYNNEISEKSEIFDDQFSVERPDGSNFTLKIRSTKLEDSAMYFCASRLNPGSGRAYTEAFFGQGTRLTVV.

In this sample, this clonotype turned up a few times. V gene TRBV9 combines with J gene TRBJ2-3, with 7 bases fitting TRBD2. CDR3 size: 20 residues. CDR1 and CDR2 (germline): SGDLS, YYNGEE. The trim removed 0 bases at V and 4 bases at J, leaving 20 bases unmatched. The CDR3 sequence is CASSVEFWGAGRRPPDTQYF. For the CDR3, the DNA is TGTGCCAGCAGCGTAGAGTTTTGGGGAGCGGGAAGGCGCCCACCAGATACGCAGTATTTT. Variable domain in full (rest from reference TRBV9 and TRBJ2-3): DSGVTQTPKHLITATGQRVTLRCSPRSGDLSVYWYQQSLDQGLQFLIQYYNGEERAKGNILERFSAQQFPDLHSELNLSSLELGDSALYFCASSVEFWGAGRRPPDTQYFGPGTRLTVL.

This clonotype was counted only a few times. The chain links TRBV19 to TRBJ2-3; D is possibly TRBD2 (6 bases). Looked up from germline, CDR1 is LNHDA and CDR2 is SQIVND (reference sequence). The CDR3 has 15 amino acids. V lost 2 bases and J 1 base, leaving 10 bases between the germline ends. CDR3 region: CASSIKLARTDTQYF. CDR3 in DNA: TGTGCCAGTAGTATAAAACTAGCACGCACAGATACGCAGTATTTT. Together with reference TRBV19 and TRBJ2-3, the CDR3 gives the full variable domain: DGGITQSPKYLFRKEGQNVTLSCEQNLNHDAMYWYRQDPGQGLRLIYYSQIVNDFQKGDIAEGYSVSREKKESFPLTVTSAQKNPTAFYLCASSIKLARTDTQYFGPGTRLTVL.

The chain recombines TRBV5-5 with TRBJ2-5, with TRBD2 matching over 8 bases. The germline CDR1 and CDR2 sequences are SGHKS and YYEKEE (reference sequence). V gave up 8 bases and J gave up 2 bases; unmatched junction bases: 8. This CDR3 spans 14 amino acids. The CDR3 is CARERGTSQETQYF. CDR3 bases: TGTGCCAGGGAGCGGGGGACCTCACAAGAGACCCAGTACTTC.

In its sample, this clonotype was seen a few times. This chain links TRBV7-2 with TRBJ2-2; D ambiguous. CDR3 length: 13 residues. V gave up 5 bases and J gave up 8 bases, with 12 bases separating them. From germline, CDR1 is SGHTA and CDR2 FQGNSA. CDR3 in amino acids: CASSQDPAGELFF. CDR3 in DNA: TGTGCCAGCAGCCAAGACCCCGCGGGGGAGCTGTTTTTT.

At least ten counts were recorded for this clonotype. The CDR3 loop reads CASSHRDRVDEQYF. The CDR3 DNA sequence: TGTGCCAGCAGCCACCGGGACAGGGTCGACGAGCAGTACTTC. The rearrangement links TRBV7-9 to TRBJ2-7, with 9 bases fitting TRBD1. The V segment lost 5 bases and the J segment 5 bases; nucleotides outside the gene matches: 7. This CDR3 is built from 14 residues. The V gene's germline CDR1 is SEHNR and CDR2 FQNEAQ (reference sequence).

This clonotype was seen a handful of times. The chain joins TRBV10-3 to TRBJ2-7, with TRBD1 matching over 9 bases. The ends lost 0 bases at V and 4 bases at J; junction bases unmatched: 4. CDR1 and CDR2 (germline): ENHRY, SYGVKD. The CDR3 is 15 residues long. CDR3 in amino acids: CAISESGTGRYEQYF. For the CDR3, the DNA is TGTGCCATCAGTGAGTCAGGGACAGGGCGGTACGAGCAGTACTTC.

The chain recombines TRBV5-6 with TRBJ2-7; D may be TRBD2 (5 bases). The CDR3 sequence is 15 residues long. CDR1 and CDR2 (germline): SGHDT, YYEEEE. Trimming stripped 0 bases from V and 1 base from J, with 11 bases between. The CDR3, as DNA: TGTGCCAGCAGCTTGGGGAGGATACGATCCTACGAGCAGTACTTC. Protein product: CASSLGRIRSYEQYF.

The V call is TRBV7-9, the J call TRBJ1-1; 7 nucleotides line up with TRBD1. Germline CDR1 is SEHNR and CDR2 is FQNEAQ (reference sequence). This CDR3 comprises 14 residues. V lost 3 bases, J lost 3 bases, and 4 bases stayed unmatched. CDR3 in amino acids: CASSLTGLDTEAFF. The CDR3 DNA follows: TGTGCCAGCAGCTTGACAGGGTTGGACACTGAAGCTTTCTTT. Full variable domain (rest looked up from reference TRBV7-9 and TRBJ1-1): DTGVSQNPRHKITKRGQNVTFRCDPISEHNRLYWYRQTLGQGPEFLTYFQNEAQLEKSRLLSDRFSAERPKGSFSTLEIQRTEQGDSAMYLCASSLTGLDTEAFFGQGTRLTVV.